This is a list of T cell receptor beta chains from one sample in a study of T cells in Graves' hyperthyroidism and ophthalmopathy. One entry per CDR3 protein results from TCRdb running MiXCR on the multiplex PCR reads. The sample comprises 93,000 or so distinct CDR3 sequences, 40% to 50% of which are singletons, and about a quarter rests with the top ten. Sequencing used blood. These receptors all stem from a man in his forties or fifties with Graves' hyperthyroidism. Both conserved end residues are part of each CDR3. Each record gives: J gene, V gene, clone size, D gene, CDR3 protein, CDR3 DNA. A D gene is named only where the DNA matches it firmly. The size of a clone is reported for some rows only, either as once, few or many, or as a class for expanded clones.

>TRBJ1-1|TRBV7-3|-|-
CASSPNGGEPDNEQFF
TGTGCCAGCAGCCCTAATGGAGGGGAACCCGACAATGAGCAGTTCTTT
>TRBJ2-7|TRBV20-1|few|TRBD2
CSAFFVGSGWNSYEQYF
TGCAGTGCTTTCTTTGTCGGTAGCGGGTGGAACTCCTACGAGCAGTACTTC
>TRBJ2-1|TRBV7-3|-|TRBD2
CTTGTSGRDEQFF
TGCACCACCGGGACTAGCGGGAGGGATGAGCAGTTCTTC
>TRBJ1-1|TRBV20-1|-|-
CSARGANTEAFF
TGCAGTGCTAGGGGGGCGAACACTGAAGCTTTCTTT
>TRBJ2-1|TRBV24-1|many|-
CATSDLASNEQFF
TGTGCCACCAGTGATTTAGCTAGCAATGAGCAGTTCTTC
>TRBJ2-7|TRBV29-1|many|-
CSVRRDPYEQYF
TGCAGCGTTAGACGGGACCCCTACGAGCAGTACTTC
>TRBJ2-7|TRBV10-3|many|-
CAISDLPSTRAHEQYF
TGTGCCATCAGTGACCTACCCTCGACAAGGGCCCACGAGCAGTACTTC
>TRBJ1-2|TRBV2|-|TRBD1
CASKPTGVGYGYTF
TGTGCCAGCAAACCGACAGGGGTAGGATATGGCTACACCTTC
>TRBJ1-2|TRBV20-1|-|-
CSGPQGVHVYTF
TGCAGTGGCCCACAGGGAGTGCATGTCTACACCTTC
>TRBJ2-7|TRBV7-7|-|-
CATWEESYEQYF
TGTGCTACGTGGGAGGAATCCTATGAGCAGTACTTC
>TRBJ1-1|TRBV7-6|many|-
CASSPLGTEAFF
TGTGCCAGCAGCCCTCTCGGCACTGAAGCTTTCTTT
>TRBJ2-1|TRBV6-6|-|TRBD1
CASSGTGDNEQFF
TGTGCCAGCAGTGGGACAGGGGACAATGAGCAGTTCTTC
>TRBJ1-5|TRBV9|many|TRBD1
CASSVGTGSQPQHF
TGTGCCAGCAGCGTAGGGACAGGGAGTCAGCCCCAGCATTTT
>TRBJ1-5|TRBV10-2|-|TRBD1
CASSDRGNNQPQHF
TGCGCCAGCAGTGACAGGGGGAACAATCAGCCCCAGCATTTT
>TRBJ2-5|TRBV20-1|many|TRBD2
CSARAGLAGQTQYF
TGCAGTGCTAGAGCCGGACTAGCCGGGCAGACCCAGTACTTC
>TRBJ2-3|TRBV20-1|-|TRBD2
CSARDLTSGRGTDTQYF
TGCAGTGCTAGAGATCTGACCAGCGGGAGGGGCACAGATACGCAGTATTTT
>TRBJ2-3|TRBV20-1|-|TRBD2
CSARSTSGGAYRTDTQYF
TGCAGTGCTAGATCGACTAGCGGGGGGGCCTATCGCACAGATACGCAGTATTTT
>TRBJ2-3|TRBV19|many|-
CASSIGGTASTDTQYF
TGTGCCAGTAGTATAGGTGGGACGGCTAGCACAGATACGCAGTATTTT
>TRBJ2-7|TRBV7-2|-|-
CASSLVGTALEQCF
TGTGCCAGCAGCTTAGTGGGGACTGCCCTCGAGCAGTGCTTC
>TRBJ2-3|TRBV12-5|many|TRBD2
CASHPTSGADTQYF
TGTGCTAGTCATCCGACTAGCGGGGCCGATACGCAGTATTTT
>TRBJ2-7|TRBV7-9|many|TRBD1
CASSLTSTGGSYEQYF
TGTGCCAGCAGCTTAACGTCTACAGGGGGCTCCTACGAGCAGTACTTC
>TRBJ2-1|TRBV9|many|-
CASSGGQSLNEQFF
TGTGCCAGCAGCGGAGGACAGAGTCTGAATGAGCAGTTCTTC
>TRBJ2-1|TRBV9|many|-
CASSTGWNEQFF
TGTGCCAGCAGTACAGGGTGGAATGAGCAGTTCTTC
>TRBJ1-1|TRBV10-1|-|-
CASSYGGPNTEAFF
TGCGCCAGCAGTTACGGGGGGCCCAACACTGAAGCTTTCTTT
>TRBJ2-7|TRBV20-1|many|-
CSARDSTQGDIEQYF
TGCAGTGCTAGAGATAGTACCCAGGGCGATATCGAGCAGTACTTC
>TRBJ2-7|TRBV2|many|-
CASTSLDGYSYEQYF
TGTGCCAGCACCTCACTGGACGGATACTCCTACGAGCAGTACTTC
>TRBJ1-5|TRBV9|-|TRBD1
CASSQGASGNQPQHF
TGTGCCAGCTCACAGGGGGCTAGTGGCAATCAGCCCCAGCATTTT
>TRBJ2-3|TRBV7-3|-|TRBD2
CASGGGTSGGF
TGTGCCAGCGGCGGTGGGACTAGCGGGGGTTTT
>TRBJ1-1|TRBV6-1|many|-
CASTLQRYSEAFF
TGTGCCAGCACCCTACAACGATACAGTGAAGCTTTCTTT
>TRBJ2-6|TRBV4-1|many|TRBD1
CASSQEQTGSGANVLTF
TGCGCCAGCAGCCAAGAGCAGACAGGGAGTGGGGCCAACGTCCTGACTTTC